This T cell receptor beta chain was observed in a study of T cell changes during pregnancy in multiple sclerosis. TCRdb's copy holds only in-frame clones and misses some; the assay was immunoSEQ multiplex PCR. The profile shows about 130,000 clones, around 97% of them singletons. V was clipped by 6 bases and J by 2 bases, with 11 bases between them. The V gene's germline CDR1 is MGHDK and CDR2 SYGVNS. The CDR3 is 13 residues long. The clonotype comes from a female donor with multiple sclerosis, enrolled in a pregnancy study. Sequenced material: peripheral blood, taken after pregnancy. The J gene is TRBJ2-7, the V gene TRBV25-1; D is possibly TRBD1 (6 bases). The CDR3 is CASSPGQPYEQYF. CDR3 coding DNA: TGTGCCAGCAGCCCGGGACAACCCTACGAGCAGTACTTC.